This entry features one T cell receptor (beta chain) sequence. The clone's antigen remains unknown. Base qualities are not provided; no much larger clone lies one nucleotide away. This sample was taken from a study of post-analysis software for immune sequencing data (dated by TCRdb to 2014 to 2015). Some background on the complete study: Relapsing-remitting, secondary progressive and progressive-relapsing multiple sclerosis were recorded as disease courses, and subtype annotation was lacking for some patients. The patient repertoires were set against 10 or so previously published healthy control repertoires from donors whose ages ranged from roughly 6 to 26 years. A subset of samples was prepared in parallel using single-end sample barcoding, then pooled and co-amplified after Illumina adapter ligation. Summary of the overall study and its limitations: The multiple sclerosis patient group was slightly younger than the control group. Multiple sclerosis patients had significantly lower normalized Chao1 diversity than controls, a result that suggests substantial peripheral T-cell clonal expansion. Direct clustering with F measure revealed strong co-clustering of samples prepared in the same batch, which led to a batch-effect correction. Patients showed significantly higher frequencies than controls for several TRBV segments, among them TRBV5-6, TRBV5-1 and TRBV20-1.

Libraries were made using PCR. TCRdb names Illumina HiSeq 2500 as the instrument used. Unique molecular identifiers were incorporated into TCR beta cDNA libraries to reduce PCR and sequencing biases. Approximately 500,000 cDNA molecules were obtained per 1 to 10 million input T cells, so each molecule approximated one T cell. The patient libraries were prepared and sequenced using the same protocol as the earlier healthy control dataset. Samples belonging to the same batch were prepared together, multiplexed and sequenced on a shared HiSeq lane. The authors' pipeline ran thus. Raw barcoded reads were processed with MIGEC, discarding single-read molecular identifier groups before consensus assembly and CDR3 extraction. Clonotype tables were post-analysed with VDJtools, normalizing diversity by down-sampling all datasets to the smallest sample size. Repertoire overlap clustering matched CDR3 amino acid but not nucleotide sequences to correct batch-related cross-sample contamination. TCRdb trimmed public reads at Q25 via fastp, called clones via MiXCR and kept in-frame beta chains. Records with the same CDR3 protein are collapsed into one entry carrying the most frequent genes and DNA. TCRdb, rather than the study authors, made the V and J calls. The sample has roughly 570,000 distinct CDR3 sequences on record, roughly 34% of them singletons. Roughly 6% of the sample lies in the top ten.

TCR beta repertoires were profiled from peripheral blood of roughly twelve young patients with multiple sclerosis to demonstrate the VDJtools post-analysis software. Multiple sclerosis patients were children and adolescents aged about 6 to 15 years. V and J are truncated by 3 bases and 1 base respectively, leaving an intervening sequence of 8 bases. CDR1 is given as DFQATT and CDR2 as SNEGSKA, both from the germline V gene (reference sequence). Measured from the cysteine to the phenylalanine, the CDR3 is 13 residues long. Only the CDR3 part of the read is kept: 39 bases, read in frame from the first base.

The TCR comes from a girl aged 2 to 17 with multiple sclerosis. This receptor chain uses TRBV20-1 and TRBJ2-3; the D gene is not confidently resolved. The sequenced sample consisted of blood. This receptor has the CDR3 CSARLEGTDTQYF. At the DNA level, the sequence is TGCAGTGCTAGGCTAGAAGGCACAGATACGCAGTATTTT.